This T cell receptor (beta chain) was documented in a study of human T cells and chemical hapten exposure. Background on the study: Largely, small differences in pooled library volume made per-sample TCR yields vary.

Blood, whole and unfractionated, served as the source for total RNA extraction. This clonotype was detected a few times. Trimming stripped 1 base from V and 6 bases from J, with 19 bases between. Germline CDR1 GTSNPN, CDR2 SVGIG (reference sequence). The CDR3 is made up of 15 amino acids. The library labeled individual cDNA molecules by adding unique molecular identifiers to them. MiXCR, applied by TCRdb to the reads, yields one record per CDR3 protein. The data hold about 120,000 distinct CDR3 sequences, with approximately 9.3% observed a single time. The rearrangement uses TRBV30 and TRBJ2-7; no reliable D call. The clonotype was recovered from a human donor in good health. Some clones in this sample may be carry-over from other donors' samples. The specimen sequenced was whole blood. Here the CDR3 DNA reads TGTGCCTGGAGTGCCTCGACTCACCAGGCCCCCGAGCAGTACTTC. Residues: CAWSASTHQAPEQYF.